This is a list of T cell receptor beta chains from one sample in a study of blood T cell repertoires in COVID-19. Repertoires were generated with immunoSEQ multiplex PCR, while TCRdb's copy carries only in-frame clones and drops some. The sample carries about 300,000 clones, roughly 91% recorded once. The sequencing sample was made of peripheral blood. Every receptor here comes from a woman aged 25 to 39 with COVID-19, enrolled during active disease. The CDR3 runs from the conserved cysteine through the conserved F or W.

V gene,J gene,CDR3 protein
TRBV3-1/TRBV3-2,TRBJ1-1,CASSRGQSNTEAFF
TRBV28,TRBJ1-4,CASTGPRGANEKLFF
TRBV5-5,TRBJ2-4,CASSPRGGGVAKNIQYF
TRBV27,TRBJ2-1,CASSLYLAYNEQFF
TRBV9,TRBJ1-2,CASSATRGEGGYTF
TRBV6-5,TRBJ2-7,CASSYASRAGRTEQYF
TRBV19,TRBJ2-7,CASITGELYEQYF
TRBV5-1,TRBJ2-5,CASSLISGGTQETQYF
TRBV5-4,TRBJ2-5,CASSLGSGGWLETQYF
TRBV15,TRBJ1-1,CATSPSGVTEAFF
TRBV5-4,TRBJ1-4,CASSLAGTEMNEKLFF
TRBV9,TRBJ1-4,CASSVSQGPATNEKLFF
TRBV7-2,TRBJ2-1,CASSPRLAGATYNEQFF
TRBV5-6,TRBJ2-2,CASSLVPQGVNTGELFF
TRBV5-6,TRBJ1-2,CASSLALEGVCTF
TRBV7-9,TRBJ2-5,CASSSAGGETQYF
TRBV5-4,TRBJ2-7,CASSNKRTGGFLEQYF